Described below is a single T cell receptor (beta chain) sequence and its context. The junction differs from germline at one of its ends, possibly a read error. Germline values: CDR1 SEHNR, CDR2 FQNEAQ (reference sequence). This CDR3 has 13 amino acids. This record comes from a study of blood T cells in healthy people across ages. Primed by a sample-barcoded 5' primer and a J-beta primer mix, a second PCR proceeded for about 6 to 11 cycles. Any given sample supplied a minimum of 2.5 million CDR3-containing paired-end reads. TCRdb reanalysed the 5' RACE reads using MiXCR and keeps one entry per CDR3 protein. The sample carries around 1.5 million distinct CDR3 sequences, 40% to 50% recorded once.

This chain connects TRBV7-9 to TRBJ1-2, with D unresolved. The sample taken for sequencing was blood. This TCR derives from a woman aged 18-29 years in good health. CDR3 nucleotide sequence: TGTGCCGGCAGCTCCCAAAATTCCTATGGCTACACCTTC. Translation: CAGSSQNSYGYTF.